The clone carrying this T cell receptor (beta chain) has more than one count but fewer than ten. The target antigen is unknown. This sample was taken from a study of blood T cells in healthy people across ages. Findings of the study overall: Donors of long life had a larger count of naive CD4+ cells and greater diversity than aged donors. Across the age range, TCR beta diversity per million T cells fell in a roughly linear way.

A second PCR, run for roughly 7 to 12 cycles, used a sample-barcoded 5' primer plus a J-beta primer mix. With 12 random nucleotides, a template-switch adaptor tagged each individual cDNA molecule. A minimum of 2.5 million CDR3-containing paired-end reads was obtained for each sample. TCRdb ran MiXCR on the 5' RACE reads and lists one entry per CDR3 protein. The data contain 910,000 or so distinct CDR3 sequences, about 53% of them singletons. V dropped 5 bases and J dropped 12; count of bases not matched to a gene: 13. The length of the CDR3 is 13 residues. Germline values: CDR1 SQVTM, CDR2 ANQGSEA. Sequencing was done on a sample of blood. This receptor was identified in a woman between 55 and 75 years old in good health. V and J are TRBV29-1 and TRBJ2-7, with 10 nucleotides matching TRBD2. This CDR3 reads CSVSTSGTSAVYF. CDR3 coding DNA: TGCAGCGTTTCCACTAGCGGGACCTCCGCGGTGTACTTC.